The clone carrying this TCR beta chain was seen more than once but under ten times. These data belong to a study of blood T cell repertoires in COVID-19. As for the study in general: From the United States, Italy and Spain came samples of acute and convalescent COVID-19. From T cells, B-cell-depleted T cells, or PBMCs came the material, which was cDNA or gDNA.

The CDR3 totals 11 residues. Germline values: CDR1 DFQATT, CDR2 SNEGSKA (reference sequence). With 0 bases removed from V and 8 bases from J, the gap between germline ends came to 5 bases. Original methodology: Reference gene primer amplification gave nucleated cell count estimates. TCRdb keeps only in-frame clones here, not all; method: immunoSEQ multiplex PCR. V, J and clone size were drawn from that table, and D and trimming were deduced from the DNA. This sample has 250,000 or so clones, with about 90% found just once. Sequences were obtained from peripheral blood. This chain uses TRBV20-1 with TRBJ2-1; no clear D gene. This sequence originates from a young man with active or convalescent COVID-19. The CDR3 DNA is TGCAGTGCTAGAGATCCGGATGAGCAGTTCTTC. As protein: CSARDPDEQFF.